Shown below are 8 T cell receptor beta chains from a single sample sequenced in a study of blood T cell repertoires in COVID-19. Libraries were prepared by immunoSEQ multiplex PCR; TCRdb keeps only in-frame clonotypes and omits some of them. The sample contains some 77,000 clones, around 85% of which appear only once. Sequenced material: peripheral blood. The receptors originated from a man aged 70-80 years with acute or convalescent COVID-19.

CDR3 sequence: CASSLNREGTQYF. CDR3 DNA sequence: TGCGCCAGCAGCTTGAACAGGGAGGGGACCCAGTACTTC. This sequence joins TRBV5-1 and TRBJ2-5; weak D call: TRBD2 (7 bases). The CDR3 has 13 amino acids. Germline assignment: CDR1 SGHRS and CDR2 YFSETQ. V lost 1 base and J 7 bases, leaving 11 bases between the germline ends.

Concerning this clone itself: The sample has other DNA sequences that encode this CDR3 too. The rearrangement links TRBV3-1 (or the pseudogene TRBV3-2) to TRBJ1-1; TRBD1 aligns across 7 bases. The CDR3 runs 13 residues. Unmatched junction bases numbered 8, after V lost 8 bases and J lost 5 bases. Looked up from germline, CDR1 is LGHDT and CDR2 is YNNKEL (reference sequence). This chain's CDR3 is CASGRTGGTEAFF. The CDR3 DNA follows: TGTGCCAGCGGGAGGACAGGCGGGACTGAAGCTTTCTTT.

The rearrangement joins TRBV6-5 to TRBJ2-3, with TRBD2 as a possible D gene (6 bases). The CDR3 is 14 residues long. Deletions cut 8 bases from V and 3 bases from J, with 15 bases between. The germline gives CDR1 MNHEY, CDR2 SVGAGI. CDR3 region: CASGRLGLTDTQYF. In DNA, the CDR3 is TGTGCCAGCGGACGACTAGGGTTGACAGATACGCAGTATTTT.

This clone was detected only once. The chain has TRBV5-4 and TRBJ2-7, with D possibly being TRBD2 (6 bases). The germline V gene has CDR1 SGHNT and CDR2 YYREEE (reference sequence). The ends were cut back, 4 bases at V and 5 bases at J, with 19 bases in the middle. CDR3 size: 15 residues. CDR3 DNA: TGTGCCAGCAGCCGCACCGCGGGATGGTCCCACGAGCAGTACTTC. Residues: CASSRTAGWSHEQYF.

V is TRBV28 and J is TRBJ1-1; 7 bases match TRBD1. V gave up 4 bases and J gave up 11 bases; unmatched junction bases: 7. Germline V CDR1 and CDR2: MDHEN, SYDVKM. This CDR3 is built from 12 residues. The CDR3 DNA is TGTGCCAGCAGTTGGGGGACAGTCTCGGCTTTCTTT. Residues: CASSWGTVSAFF. The complete variable domain, with remaining parts taken from reference TRBV28 and TRBJ1-1, reads DVKVTQSSRYLVKRTGEKVFLECVQDMDHENMFWYRQDPGLGLRLIYFSYDVKMKEKGDIPEGYSVSREKKERFSLILESASTNQTSMYLCASSWGTVSAFFGQGTRLTVV.

The chain combines TRBV5-4 with TRBJ1-3; TRBD1 aligns across 7 bases. CDR1 and CDR2 (germline): SGHNT, YYREEE (reference sequence). The V gene end was trimmed by 3 bases and the J gene end by 2 bases; junction bases not matched to a gene: 2. This CDR3 has 14 residues. Written as DNA, the CDR3 is TGTGCCAGCAGCTGGGGGACAGCTGGAAACACCATATATTTT. Amino acids: CASSWGTAGNTIYF.

The V gene is TRBV7-2, the J gene TRBJ1-2, with D tentatively TRBD1 (6 bases). V lost 8 bases, J lost 7 bases, and 17 bases lay in between. Germline assignment: CDR1 SGHTA and CDR2 FQGNSA. This CDR3 region has 13 residues. CDR3 region: CASGYWTDSGYTF. The CDR3 coding sequence is TGTGCCAGCGGGTACTGGACAGATTCTGGCTACACCTTC.

The V call is TRBV9, the J call TRBJ1-1; 7 nucleotides match TRBD1. CDR1 is SGDLS, CDR2 YYNGEE, per germline. Trimming at V came to 1 base and at J to 2 bases, leaving 8 bases not matched to a gene. This CDR3 contains 16 residues. Here the CDR3 reads CASSVTIQGPNTEAFF. Here the CDR3 DNA reads TGTGCCAGCAGCGTAACAATACAGGGGCCCAACACTGAAGCTTTCTTT. The variable domain in full, completed from reference TRBV9 and TRBJ1-1, reads DSGVTQTPKHLITATGQRVTLRCSPRSGDLSVYWYQQSLDQGLQFLIQYYNGEERAKGNILERFSAQQFPDLHSELNLSSLELGDSALYFCASSVTIQGPNTEAFFGQGTRLTVV.